Following are 25 T cell receptor beta chains from one sample sequenced in a study of human T cells and chemical hapten exposure. This sample's time point: patch test 1, 2 weeks after DPC sensitization. Treatment meaning: therapeutic diphenylcyclopropenone sensitization with weekly scalp DPC. Each CDR3 protein gets one entry after TCRdb re-called the RACE reads with MiXCR. Of under 200,000 distinct CDR3 sequences in the sample, more than 14% were seen once. The sequencing here drew on whole blood, taken in connection with sensitization to the hapten diphenylcyclopropenone (DPC). These receptor sequences come from a woman aged 25 to 39 with alopecia areata. Some clones in this sample may be carry-over from other donors' samples.

This chain uses TRBV4-2 with TRBJ2-3; 14 positions match TRBD2. Germline V CDR1 and CDR2: LGHNA, YNFKEQ. Trimming removed 0 bases from V and 2 bases from J; junction bases left unmatched: 7. The CDR3 length is 19 residues. The CDR3: CASSQDLGLAGGNTDTQYF. The CDR3 DNA follows: TGTGCCAGCAGCCAAGATTTAGGACTAGCGGGGGGAAACACAGATACGCAGTATTTT.

The sample holds a few counts of this clonotype. The chain employs TRBV2 and TRBJ2-3, with 8 positions matching TRBD2. The trim removed 7 bases at V and 2 bases at J, leaving 5 bases unmatched. The CDR3 contains 14 residues. CDR1 is SNHLY, CDR2 FYNNEI, per germline. The CDR3 DNA is TGTGCCAGCAAGGGACTAGAAACCACAGATACGCAGTATTTT. It encodes CASKGLETTDTQYF.

The chain uses TRBV29-1 and TRBJ2-7; D is undetermined. The V and J ends lost 5 bases and 3 bases respectively, with 8 bases between them. CDR1 and CDR2 from the germline V gene are SQVTM and ANQGSEA. This CDR3 has 11 amino acids. For the CDR3, the DNA is TGCAGCGTTCTAAATCTCTACGAGCAGTACTTC. It encodes CSVLNLYEQYF.

This clonotype occurred a few times. CDR3 nucleotides: TGCAGCGTTGAGACAGGCTATGGCTACACCTTC. This encodes CSVETGYGYTF. The chain uses TRBV29-1 and TRBJ1-2; D might be TRBD1 (6 bases). The CDR3 extends over 11 amino acids. V lost 3 bases to trimming and J lost 4 bases, with 6 bases between them. The germline V gene encodes CDR1 SQVTM and CDR2 ANQGSEA.

The chain uses TRBV5-5 and TRBJ1-3; D is unclear. V was pared by 2 bases and J by 0 bases, with 15 bases between. This CDR3 is built from 17 residues. The germline V gene has CDR1 SGHKS and CDR2 YYEKEE (reference sequence). The CDR3 region has the DNA TGTGCCAGCAGCTTTATGGCCTCGGACTCCTCTGGAAACACCATATATTTT. It codes for CASSFMASDSSGNTIYF.

The genes are TRBV7-2 and TRBJ2-7; a weak D match, TRBD2 (5 bases). Germline lookup yields CDR1 SGHTA and CDR2 FQGNSA. The CDR3 extends over 14 amino acids. Trimming removed 5 bases from V and 3 bases from J, with 14 bases in between. The CDR3 DNA is TGTGCCAGCAGCCCCTTAGCGTCGTTCTACGAGCAGTACTTC. Protein sequence: CASSPLASFYEQYF.

CDR3 region: CASSSSVGQGDTEAFF. In nucleotides, the CDR3 is TGCGCCAGCAGCTCAAGCGTCGGACAGGGGGACACTGAAGCTTTCTTT. The chain combines TRBV5-1 with TRBJ1-1, with TRBD1 identical over 10 bases. The J segment lost 3 bases and the V segment lost 3 bases, leaving 8 bases of the junction unmatched. The V gene's germline CDR1 is SGHRS and CDR2 YFSETQ. The CDR3 totals 16 residues.

The rearrangement uses TRBV5-1 and TRBJ2-5, with 7 bases that match TRBD1. The germline gives CDR1 SGHRS, CDR2 YFSETQ. With V trimmed by 4 bases and J by 5 bases, 8 bases remained unmatched. The CDR3 contains 14 residues. The CDR3 loop reads CASSPGTEGETQYF. Written as DNA, the CDR3 is TGCGCCAGCAGCCCGGGGACAGAGGGGGAGACCCAGTACTTC.

The V call is TRBV7-2, the J call TRBJ2-3, with TRBD2 matching over 8 bases. CDR3 size: 17 residues. CDR1 SGHTA and CDR2 FQGNSA come from the germline V gene. The ends lost 1 base at V and 2 bases at J; junction bases unmatched: 8. CDR3 sequence reads: CASSLEVLAGVTDTQYF. In nucleotides, the CDR3 is TGTGCCAGCAGCTTAGAGGTCCTAGCGGGCGTCACAGATACGCAGTATTTT.

This clonotype was seen repeatedly, ten times or more. V usage is TRBV7-2 and J usage is TRBJ2-3; a possible D gene is TRBD2 (5 bases). The V and J ends lost 5 bases and 9 bases respectively, with 9 bases between them. CDR3 length equals 11 residues. Germline lookup yields CDR1 SGHTA and CDR2 FQGNSA. CDR3 loop: CASSPEGTQYF. In nucleotides, the CDR3 is TGTGCCAGCAGCCCCGAGGGCACGCAGTATTTT.

Many counts were recorded for this clonotype. The rearrangement joins TRBV20-1 to TRBJ2-1; the match to TRBD2 covers 12 bases. The length of the CDR3 is 14 residues. CDR1 is DFQATT and CDR2 is SNEGSKA in the germline V gene (reference sequence). With 3 bases clipped from V and 9 bases from J, the junction kept 6 bases outside the gene matches. The CDR3 is CSASFLAGGVEQFF. The CDR3 DNA reads TGCAGTGCTAGTTTTCTAGCGGGAGGGGTTGAGCAGTTCTTC.

This clonotype was recorded a few times. V usage is TRBV28 and J usage is TRBJ1-5; D may be TRBD1 (6 bases). Per germline, CDR1 MDHEN and CDR2 SYDVKM. The CDR3 spans 15 residues. The V end was cut by 6 bases, the J end by 5 bases, with 17 bases between. CDR3 residues: CASSLWGAFHQPQHF. Written as DNA, the CDR3 is TGTGCCAGCAGCCTATGGGGGGCTTTCCATCAGCCCCAGCATTTT.

This clonotype was detected ten times or more. The CDR3 DNA is TGTGCCAGCAGGAGGGCAGGGTATGGCTACACCTTC. Translating it yields CASRRAGYGYTF. This chain links TRBV28 with TRBJ1-2; D is possibly TRBD1 (5 bases). The CDR3 covers 12 residues. V shed 6 bases and J shed 5 bases, with 10 bases lying between them. Germline V CDR1 and CDR2: MDHEN, SYDVKM.

This clonotype was detected ten times or more. The V and J genes are TRBV14 and TRBJ2-7, with TRBD1 matching over 7 bases. This CDR3 contains 16 residues. The J segment lost 0 bases and the V segment lost 4 bases, leaving 9 bases of the junction unmatched. CDR1 and CDR2 from the germline V gene are SGHDN and FVKESK. The CDR3 region has the DNA TGTGCCAGCAGCCGAACAGGGGCCCAAAGCTCCTACGAGCAGTACTTC. Protein: CASSRTGAQSSYEQYF.

Turning to this clonotype: Sequence at one end of the junction differs from germline and may be a read error. The J gene is TRBJ2-7, the V gene TRBV6-1, with D perhaps given as TRBD1 or TRBD2 (5 bases each). The CDR3 is made up of 14 amino acids. CDR1 is MNHNS, CDR2 SASEGT, per germline. The CDR3 bases are TGTGCCAGCAGTGAAGCGCTTCGGGGCAGGAGTTTACTCTTC. It yields the protein CASSEALRGRSLLF.

This clonotype came up a few times. The chain couples TRBV9 to TRBJ2-7; D tentatively fits TRBD1 or TRBD2 (5 bases each). CDR1 and CDR2 from the germline V gene are SGDLS and YYNGEE. Trimming stripped 4 bases from V and 3 bases from J, with 17 bases between. The CDR3 has 15 amino acids. The CDR3 bases are TGTGCCAGCAGCCTATCCGGGGACGGAATCTACGAGCAGTACTTC. It codes for CASSLSGDGIYEQYF.

There are many counts of this clonotype. V usage is TRBV7-9 and J usage is TRBJ2-7, with 7 bases matching TRBD2. Germline CDR1 SEHNR, CDR2 FQNEAQ (reference sequence). The CDR3 is 13 residues long. Trimming took 5 bases from V and 5 from J; bases not matched to a gene: 6. The CDR3 DNA reads as TGTGCCAGCAGCCTGCGGGGGTGGGACGAGCAGTACTTC. Translated, it gives CASSLRGWDEQYF.

The chain is built from TRBV7-2 and TRBJ1-6; a possible D gene is TRBD1 (6 bases). Trimming cost V 8 bases and J 10 bases, with 12 bases left between them. There are 12 residues in the CDR3. Germline V gene data show CDR1 as SGHTA and CDR2 as FQGNSA. The CDR3 nucleotides read TGTGCCAGCTCAACAGGGAAGTCACCCCTCCACTTT. Translation gives CASSTGKSPLHF.

V usage is TRBV7-2 and J usage is TRBJ2-1, with TRBD1 matching 9 bases. CDR3 length equals 15 residues. The germline gives CDR1 SGHTA, CDR2 FQGNSA. V shed 3 bases and J 9 bases; nucleotides not matched to a gene: 9. CDR3 loop: CASSFRDRDGLEQFF. The CDR3 nucleotides read TGTGCCAGCAGCTTCCGGGACAGGGACGGCCTTGAGCAGTTCTTC.

In its sample, this clonotype was seen many times. V gene TRBV12-3 or TRBV12-4 combines with J gene TRBJ1-1; D is unclear. The CDR3 covers 13 residues. Deletions cut 7 bases from V and 0 bases from J, with 9 bases between. The CDR3 loop reads CASIRLMNTEAFF. CDR3 in DNA: TGTGCCAGCATCAGACTAATGAACACTGAAGCTTTCTTT.

The chain uses TRBV27 and TRBJ2-1, with 12 bases lining up with TRBD2. V trimming: 6 bases; J trimming: 1 base; junction bases outside the gene matches: 1. Germline CDR1 reads MNHEY; CDR2 reads SMNVEV (reference sequence). The CDR3 sequence is 15 residues long. The DNA of the CDR3 is TGTGCCAGCAGACTAGCGGGAGGTTCCTACAATGAGCAGTTCTTC. This gives the protein CASRLAGGSYNEQFF.

This clonotype was seen a few times. CDR3 bases: TGTGCCAGCAGTTTTTACGGGGGCTACACCTTC. Its protein is CASSFYGGYTF. The V and J genes are TRBV12-3 or TRBV12-4 and TRBJ1-2; no clear D. This CDR3 comprises 11 residues. V lost 3 bases and J lost 8, with 7 bases in between.

This clonotype was seen at least ten times. J is TRBJ1-1 and V is TRBV7-9; the D gene is possibly TRBD1 (5 bases). The germline gives CDR1 SEHNR, CDR2 FQNEAQ (reference sequence). The CDR3 covers 14 residues. V was trimmed by 0 bases and J by 3 bases, leaving 8 bases between them. CDR3 amino acids: CASSLAGLYTEAFF. CDR3 bases: TGTGCCAGCAGCTTAGCGGGGCTGTACACTGAAGCTTTCTTT.

This clonotype was detected a few times. The chain joins TRBV7-2 to TRBJ2-3; D remains unclear. This CDR3 has 16 amino acids. Germline lookup yields CDR1 SGHTA and CDR2 FQGNSA. V was shortened by 5 bases and J by 0 bases, with 15 bases between the two germline ends. The CDR3 loop is CASSPSRVPSTDTQYF. The CDR3, as DNA: TGTGCCAGCAGCCCCAGTCGGGTTCCTAGCACAGATACGCAGTATTTT.

This clonotype showed up just a few times. The chain couples TRBV6-2 or TRBV6-3 to TRBJ2-7; TRBD1 aligns across 7 bases. Trimming took 2 bases from V and 2 from J; bases not matched to a gene: 6. Germline loops: CDR1 MNHEY, CDR2 SVGEGT. CDR3 length: 15 residues. CDR3 coding DNA: TGTGCCAGCAGTTACCCACGACAGGGAGCCTACGAGCAGTACTTC. Amino acids: CASSYPRQGAYEQYF.